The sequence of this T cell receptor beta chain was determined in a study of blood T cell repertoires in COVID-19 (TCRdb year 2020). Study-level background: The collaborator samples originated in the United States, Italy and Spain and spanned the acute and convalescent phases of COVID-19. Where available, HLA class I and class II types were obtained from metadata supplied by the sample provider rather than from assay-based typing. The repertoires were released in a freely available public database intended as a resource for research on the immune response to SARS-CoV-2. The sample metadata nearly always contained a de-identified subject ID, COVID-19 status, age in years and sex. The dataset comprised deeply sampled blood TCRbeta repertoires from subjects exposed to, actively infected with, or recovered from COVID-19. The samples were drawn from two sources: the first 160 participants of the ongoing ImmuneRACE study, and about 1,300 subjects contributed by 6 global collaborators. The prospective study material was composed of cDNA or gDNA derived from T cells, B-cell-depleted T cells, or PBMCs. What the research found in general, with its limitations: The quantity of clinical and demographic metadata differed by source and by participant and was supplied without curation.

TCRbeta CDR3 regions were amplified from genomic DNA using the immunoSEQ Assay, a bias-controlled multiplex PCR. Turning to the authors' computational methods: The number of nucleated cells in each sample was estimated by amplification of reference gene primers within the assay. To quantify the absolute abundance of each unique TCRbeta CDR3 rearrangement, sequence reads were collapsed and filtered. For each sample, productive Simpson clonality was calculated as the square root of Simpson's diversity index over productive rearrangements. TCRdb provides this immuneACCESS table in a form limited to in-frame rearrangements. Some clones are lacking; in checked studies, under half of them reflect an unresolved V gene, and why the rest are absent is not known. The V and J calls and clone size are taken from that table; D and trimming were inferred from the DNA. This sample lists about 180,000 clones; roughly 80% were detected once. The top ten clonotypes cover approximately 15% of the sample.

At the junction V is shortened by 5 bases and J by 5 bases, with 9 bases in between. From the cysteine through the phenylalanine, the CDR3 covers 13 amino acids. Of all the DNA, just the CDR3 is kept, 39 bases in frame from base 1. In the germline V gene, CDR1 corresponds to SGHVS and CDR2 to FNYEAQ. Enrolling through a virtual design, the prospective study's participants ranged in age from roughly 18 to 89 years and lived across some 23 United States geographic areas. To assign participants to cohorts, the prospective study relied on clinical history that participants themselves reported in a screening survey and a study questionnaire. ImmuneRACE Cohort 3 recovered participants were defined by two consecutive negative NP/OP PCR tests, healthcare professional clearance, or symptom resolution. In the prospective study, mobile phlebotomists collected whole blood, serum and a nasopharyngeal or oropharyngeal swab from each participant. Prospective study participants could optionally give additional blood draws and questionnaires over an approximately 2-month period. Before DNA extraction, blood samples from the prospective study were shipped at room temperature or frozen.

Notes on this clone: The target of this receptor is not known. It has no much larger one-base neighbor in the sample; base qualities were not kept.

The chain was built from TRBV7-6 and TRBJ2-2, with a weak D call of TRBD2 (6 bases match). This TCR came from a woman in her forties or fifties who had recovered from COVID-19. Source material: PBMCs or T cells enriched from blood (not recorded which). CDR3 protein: CASSPGGTGELFF. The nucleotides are TGTGCCAGCAGCCCAGGAGGGACCGGGGAGCTGTTTTTT.